Here is one T cell receptor (beta chain) with its context. Repertoires were generated with immunoSEQ multiplex PCR, while TCRdb's copy carries only in-frame clones and drops some. The table records some 270,000 clones, about 85% of them present only once. The Seattle patients joined while their infection was active and were tracked longitudinally afterward. These data belong to a study of blood T cell repertoires in COVID-19. Looking at the study overall: There were acute and convalescent COVID-19 samples, and they came from the United States, Italy and Spain.

V lost 0 bases, J lost 2 bases, and 16 bases lay in between. The CDR3 totals 17 residues. Per the germline V gene, CDR1 is LNHNV and CDR2 is YYDKDF (reference sequence). Sequenced input: peripheral blood. The source is a human donor with COVID-19, enrolled during active disease. The donor label of this sample is uncertain. This chain links TRBV15 with TRBJ1-2; D not resolved. The CDR3 loop is CATSRDRGYRINYGYTF. CDR3 DNA sequence: TGTGCCACCAGCAGAGATCGGGGTTACAGAATAAACTATGGCTACACCTTC.